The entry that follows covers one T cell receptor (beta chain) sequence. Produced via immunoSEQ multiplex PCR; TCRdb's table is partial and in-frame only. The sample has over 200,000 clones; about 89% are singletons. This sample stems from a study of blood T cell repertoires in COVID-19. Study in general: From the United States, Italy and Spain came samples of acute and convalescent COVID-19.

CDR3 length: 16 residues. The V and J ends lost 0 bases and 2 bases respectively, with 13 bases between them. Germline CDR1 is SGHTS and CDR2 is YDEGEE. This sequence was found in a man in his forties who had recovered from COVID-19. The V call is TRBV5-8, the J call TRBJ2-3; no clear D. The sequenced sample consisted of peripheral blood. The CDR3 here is CASSLGLRRSTDTQYF. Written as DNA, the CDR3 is TGTGCCAGCAGCTTGGGTTTGAGGCGATCCACAGATACGCAGTATTTT. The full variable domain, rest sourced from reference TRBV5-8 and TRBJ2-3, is EAGVTQSPTHLIKTRGQQATLRCSPISGHTSVYWYQQALGLGLQFLLWYDEGEERNRGNFPPRFSGRQFPNYSSELNVNALELEDSALYLCASSLGLRRSTDTQYFGPGTRLTVL.